This is a list of T cell receptor beta chains from one sample in a study of blood T cell repertoires in COVID-19. TCRdb's copy holds only in-frame clones and misses some; the assay was immunoSEQ multiplex PCR. This table holds roughly 310,000 clones, around 90% found once. The sequenced sample consisted of peripheral blood. These receptors originate from a woman aged 30 to 39 with COVID-19, enrolled during active disease. Both conserved end residues are part of each CDR3. A D gene is named only where the DNA matches it firmly.

V gene: TRBV4-2; D gene: TRBD2; J gene: TRBJ2-3; CDR3 length: 15; CDR3 protein: CASSWGLAGVDTQYF
V gene: TRBV30; D gene: NA; J gene: TRBJ1-1; CDR3 length: 14; CDR3 protein: CAWRTTGDRRGAFF
V gene: TRBV7-9; D gene: NA; J gene: TRBJ1-4; CDR3 length: 15; CDR3 protein: CASSADRSANEKLFF
V gene: TRBV15; D gene: TRBD2; J gene: TRBJ2-5; CDR3 length: 15; CDR3 protein: CATSRPSGSRETQYF
V gene: TRBV5-1; D gene: TRBD1; J gene: TRBJ2-3; CDR3 length: 14; CDR3 protein: CASSLDRGGNTQYF
V gene: TRBV27; D gene: TRBD1; J gene: TRBJ2-7; CDR3 length: 14; CDR3 protein: CASSSEGQGYEQYF
V gene: TRBV7-9; D gene: NA; J gene: TRBJ1-2; CDR3 length: 12; CDR3 protein: CASSSGDYGYTF
V gene: TRBV5-1; D gene: TRBD1; J gene: TRBJ1-2; CDR3 length: 14; CDR3 protein: CASSLGGQGHGYTF
V gene: TRBV7-8; D gene: NA; J gene: TRBJ1-5; CDR3 length: 16; CDR3 protein: CASSLVAGAANQPQHF
V gene: TRBV5-1; D gene: NA; J gene: TRBJ1-6; CDR3 length: 14; CDR3 protein: CASSLSAGDSPLHF
V gene: TRBV30; D gene: TRBD1; J gene: TRBJ1-1; CDR3 length: 14; CDR3 protein: CAWTADRINTEAFF
V gene: TRBV7-9; D gene: NA; J gene: TRBJ1-2; CDR3 length: 14; CDR3 protein: CASSEAGRNYGYTF
V gene: TRBV5-1; D gene: TRBD2; J gene: TRBJ2-7; CDR3 length: 15; CDR3 protein: CASSLNSGRAYEQYF
V gene: TRBV27; D gene: TRBD1; J gene: TRBJ2-7; CDR3 length: 16; CDR3 protein: CASSFSGPGGYYEQYF
V gene: TRBV4-1; D gene: NA; J gene: TRBJ2-3; CDR3 length: 13; CDR3 protein: CASSQERGDTQYF
V gene: TRBV6-6; D gene: NA; J gene: TRBJ1-5; CDR3 length: 15; CDR3 protein: CASIDDGGGNQPQHF
V gene: TRBV27; D gene: NA; J gene: TRBJ1-1; CDR3 length: 11; CDR3 protein: CASSDRTEAFF
V gene: TRBV19; D gene: TRBD1; J gene: TRBJ1-5; CDR3 length: 16; CDR3 protein: CASSSWDRARNQPQHF
V gene: TRBV3-1/TRBV3-2; D gene: TRBD1; J gene: TRBJ2-7; CDR3 length: 13; CDR3 protein: CASSQADRGGQYF
V gene: TRBV27; D gene: NA; J gene: TRBJ1-2; CDR3 length: 14; CDR3 protein: CASSLIPNRAGYTF
V gene: TRBV25-1; D gene: TRBD2; J gene: TRBJ2-7; CDR3 length: 15; CDR3 protein: CASSEKTSGGGEQYF
V gene: TRBV7-8; D gene: TRBD2; J gene: TRBJ2-7; CDR3 length: 12; CDR3 protein: CASSITSDEQYF
V gene: TRBV5-4; D gene: TRBD1; J gene: TRBJ2-3; CDR3 length: 16; CDR3 protein: CASSSQLGQGKDTQYF
V gene: TRBV30; D gene: TRBD1; J gene: TRBJ2-7; CDR3 length: 16; CDR3 protein: CAWSSHSGTVSSRQYF
V gene: TRBV5-4; D gene: TRBD1; J gene: TRBJ2-5; CDR3 length: 14; CDR3 protein: CASSSDRDRETQYF
V gene: TRBV15; D gene: NA; J gene: TRBJ2-5; CDR3 length: 14; CDR3 protein: CATSRVGAGETQYF
V gene: TRBV28; D gene: NA; J gene: TRBJ1-2; CDR3 length: 15; CDR3 protein: CASSSTGLANYGYTF
V gene: TRBV2; D gene: NA; J gene: TRBJ1-6; CDR3 length: 15; CDR3 protein: CASSDRGRSRSPLHF
V gene: TRBV7-2; D gene: NA; J gene: TRBJ1-2; CDR3 length: 17; CDR3 protein: CASSLKHRPKTGFGYTF
V gene: TRBV3-1/TRBV3-2; D gene: NA; J gene: TRBJ2-3; CDR3 length: 12; CDR3 protein: CASSQTTDTQYF
V gene: TRBV7-3; D gene: TRBD2; J gene: TRBJ2-3; CDR3 length: 15; CDR3 protein: CASSLQRDSTDTQYF
V gene: TRBV6-5; D gene: NA; J gene: TRBJ2-7; CDR3 length: 15; CDR3 protein: CASSYSGRGTYEQYF
V gene: TRBV18; D gene: NA; J gene: TRBJ1-5; CDR3 length: 15; CDR3 protein: CASSPPGTNNQPQHF
V gene: TRBV2; D gene: TRBD1; J gene: TRBJ2-2; CDR3 length: 14; CDR3 protein: CASRSTGGIGELFF
V gene: TRBV27; D gene: TRBD2; J gene: TRBJ2-2; CDR3 length: 14; CDR3 protein: CASSLGGGTGELFF
V gene: TRBV6-4; D gene: NA; J gene: TRBJ1-5; CDR3 length: 14; CDR3 protein: CASSDDQVNQPQHF
V gene: TRBV30; D gene: TRBD1; J gene: TRBJ1-5; CDR3 length: 15; CDR3 protein: CAWDPGQSSNQPQHF
V gene: TRBV24-1; D gene: NA; J gene: TRBJ2-5; CDR3 length: 15; CDR3 protein: CATSDLGGVQETQYF
V gene: TRBV11-2; D gene: NA; J gene: TRBJ1-5; CDR3 length: 15; CDR3 protein: CASSLDRGGNQPQHF
V gene: TRBV5-4; D gene: NA; J gene: TRBJ2-7; CDR3 length: 15; CDR3 protein: CASSLAGEFPYEQYF
V gene: TRBV10-3; D gene: TRBD2; J gene: TRBJ2-7; CDR3 length: 16; CDR3 protein: CAISEFGSSGSYEQYF
V gene: TRBV29-1; D gene: TRBD2; J gene: TRBJ2-3; CDR3 length: 14; CDR3 protein: CSAQTSGGTDTQYF
V gene: TRBV12-3/TRBV12-4; D gene: NA; J gene: TRBJ1-1; CDR3 length: 13; CDR3 protein: CASSFGAAAEAFF
V gene: TRBV9; D gene: NA; J gene: TRBJ1-1; CDR3 length: 14; CDR3 protein: CASSVESLNTEAFF
V gene: TRBV15; D gene: NA; J gene: TRBJ1-6; CDR3 length: 18; CDR3 protein: CATSRDLGGLGPNSPLHF
V gene: TRBV12-3/TRBV12-4; D gene: TRBD1; J gene: TRBJ1-1; CDR3 length: 12; CDR3 protein: CASSTGQVEAFF
V gene: TRBV14; D gene: TRBD2; J gene: TRBJ2-7; CDR3 length: 16; CDR3 protein: CASSPFGLAGDYEQYF
V gene: TRBV12-3/TRBV12-4; D gene: NA; J gene: TRBJ2-1; CDR3 length: 12; CDR3 protein: CASTLRDSSRFF
V gene: TRBV27; D gene: NA; J gene: TRBJ1-1; CDR3 length: 16; CDR3 protein: CASSKTGDLMNTEAFF
V gene: TRBV12-3/TRBV12-4; D gene: NA; J gene: TRBJ1-1; CDR3 length: 13; CDR3 protein: CASSPLSGLEAFF
V gene: TRBV6-6; D gene: NA; J gene: TRBJ1-2; CDR3 length: 12; CDR3 protein: CASSYGNYGYTF
V gene: TRBV29-1; D gene: TRBD2; J gene: TRBJ2-5; CDR3 length: 16; CDR3 protein: CSVHTGSGRVGETQYF
V gene: TRBV28; D gene: NA; J gene: TRBJ1-6; CDR3 length: 12; CDR3 protein: CASRTGISPLHF